Listed below are T cell receptor beta chains from one sample, sequenced in a study of CD8 T cells in ankylosing spondylitis. TCRdb independently ran MiXCR on the 5' RACE reads; one entry per CDR3 protein. The top ten clones hold around 3.4% of a sample with fewer than 550,000 distinct CDR3 sequences, roughly 5% of them seen once. The sequenced sample was blood, either unsorted or a sorted T cell fraction (not recorded which). Receptors originate from a male donor with ankylosing spondylitis. Both conserved end residues are part of each CDR3. D genes are given only for firm matches. Rows may omit the clone size; those that give it use once, few, many or a size class.

- | TRBJ2-4 | TRBV5-1 | many | TGCGCCAGCAGCTTCCTATCAGGGAATGACATTCAGTACTTC | CASSFLSGNDIQYF
- | TRBJ1-1 | TRBV4-1 | few | TGCGCCAGCAGCCAAATTAGACAGTCCCCGAACACTGAAGCTTTCTTT | CASSQIRQSPNTEAFF
- | TRBJ2-4 | TRBV29-1 | many | TGCAGCGCAGGGACATGGGGGGACAAAAACATTCAGTACTTC | CSAGTWGDKNIQYF
- | TRBJ2-6 | TRBV12-3/TRBV12-4 | many | TGTGCCAGCGCAGACTCTGGGGCCAACGTCCTGACTTTC | CASADSGANVLTF
TRBD1 | TRBJ1-2 | TRBV4-1 | many | TGCGCCAGCAGCGGGGTTCTAAACAGGGGGCCGGGACGCGGCTACACCTTC | CASSGVLNRGPGRGYTF
- | TRBJ1-3 | TRBV4-1 | many | TGCGCCAGCAGCCAAGCAGGGACTGGAAACACCATATATTTT | CASSQAGTGNTIYF
- | TRBJ1-2 | TRBV5-6 | - | TGTGCCAGCAGCACCGCAGGGCGCTGGGGCTATGGCTACACCTTC | CASSTAGRWGYGYTF
- | TRBJ1-3 | TRBV29-1 | many | TGCAGCGTTGGGAAGGCGAGCTCTGGAAACACCATATATTTT | CSVGKASSGNTIYF
TRBD2 | TRBJ2-7 | TRBV20-1 | - | TGCAGTGCTAGGACTAGCGGGCGGCTCGAGCAGTACTTC | CSARTSGRLEQYF
- | TRBJ2-5 | TRBV11-3 | - | TGTGCCAGCAGCCCAAGCAGGAGGGGGCGGCAAGAGACCCAGTACTTC | CASSPSRRGRQETQYF
- | TRBJ2-5 | TRBV29-1 | many | TGCAGCGTTCCGGACTTCCAAGAGACCCAGTACTTC | CSVPDFQETQYF
TRBD2 | TRBJ2-3 | TRBV3-1 | few | TGTGCCAGCAGCCAAGAAGTCCCTAGCGGGGGGGCGGGTACAGATACGCAGTATTTT | CASSQEVPSGGAGTDTQYF
TRBD2 | TRBJ2-1 | TRBV27 | - | TGTGCCAGCAGTTTAGGGGGACTAGCTGAATACAATGAGCAGTTCTTC | CASSLGGLAEYNEQFF
- | TRBJ2-7 | TRBV18 | many | TGTGCCAGCTCACCAGCGGGGAGCTCCTACGAGCAGTACTTC | CASSPAGSSYEQYF
- | TRBJ2-7 | TRBV20-1 | many | TGCAGTGCTAGGGTTTCCTTTTCCTACGAGCAGTACTTC | CSARVSFSYEQYF
- | TRBJ2-7 | TRBV11-1 | many | TGTGCCAGCAGCTTAGACAGGTGGCAGTCCTACGAGCAGTACTTC | CASSLDRWQSYEQYF
- | TRBJ2-2 | TRBV7-2 | - | TGTGCCAGCAGCCAGAATGTGGAGCTGTTTTTT | CASSQNVELFF
TRBD1 | TRBJ1-2 | TRBV5-1 | many | TGCGCCAGCGCATTGGGACAGGGCTATGGCTACACCTTC | CASALGQGYGYTF
- | TRBJ2-1 | TRBV6-2/TRBV6-3 | - | TGTGCCAGCAGTCAGGGGTTTTGGGTGTTCTTC | CASSQGFWVFF
TRBD2 | TRBJ2-1 | TRBV12-3/TRBV12-4 | many | TGTGCCAGCAGACGTTGGACTAGCGACACATACAATGAGCAGTTCTTC | CASRRWTSDTYNEQFF
TRBD1 | TRBJ2-7 | TRBV20-1 | many | TGCAGTGCTAGAGACACAGGGGTCTACGAGCAGTACTTC | CSARDTGVYEQYF
TRBD1 | TRBJ1-1 | TRBV11-2 | many | TGTGCCAGCAGGGGGGCGACAGGGCCCTACACTGAAGCTTTCTTT | CASRGATGPYTEAFF
- | TRBJ1-1 | TRBV7-9 | many | TGTGCCAGCAGCTTAGCAATAGGGGAAGCTTTCTTT | CASSLAIGEAFF
TRBD2 | TRBJ2-1 | TRBV10-3 | many | TGTGCCATCAGTGAGTCGGGCGGGGGGAGGAATGAGCAGTTCTTC | CAISESGGGRNEQFF
- | TRBJ1-2 | TRBV20-1 | many | TGCAGTGCTAGAGAGGGGGGCTCCCACCCCCATGGCTACACCTTC | CSAREGGSHPHGYTF
TRBD2 | TRBJ2-3 | TRBV11-2 | - | TGTGCCAGCAGCACCGAGCGGGGGGATAGCACAGATACGCAGTATTTT | CASSTERGDSTDTQYF
TRBD1 | TRBJ1-2 | TRBV20-1 | many | TGCAGTGCTAGCGGCAGGGGGGTCTATGGCTACACCTTC | CSASGRGVYGYTF
- | TRBJ2-7 | TRBV20-1 | many | TGCAGTGCTAGAGAATCGGGAGATGGCTACGAGCAGTACTTC | CSARESGDGYEQYF
- | TRBJ2-5 | TRBV7-9 | many | TGTGCCAGCAGTTGGATGGAGACCCAGTACTTC | CASSWMETQYF